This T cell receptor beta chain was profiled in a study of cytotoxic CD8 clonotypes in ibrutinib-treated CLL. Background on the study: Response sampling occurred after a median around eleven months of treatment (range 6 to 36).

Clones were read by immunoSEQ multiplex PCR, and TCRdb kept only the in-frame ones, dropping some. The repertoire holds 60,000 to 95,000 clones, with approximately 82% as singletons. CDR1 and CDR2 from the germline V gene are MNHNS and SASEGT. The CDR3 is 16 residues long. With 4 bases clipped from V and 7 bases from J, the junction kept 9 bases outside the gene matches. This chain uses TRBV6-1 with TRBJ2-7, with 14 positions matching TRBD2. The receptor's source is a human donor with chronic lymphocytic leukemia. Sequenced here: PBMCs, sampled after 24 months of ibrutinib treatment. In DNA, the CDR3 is TGTGCCAGCAGTGTAACACCCGGGACTAGCGGGGGTGAGCAGTACTTC. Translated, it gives CASSVTPGTSGGEQYF.